Below, one T cell receptor beta chain is given with its context. The antigen is unknown. Each UMI harboured a 6-nucleotide sample barcode and was appended via template switching. TCRdb re-called the 5' RACE reads and shows each CDR3 protein once, DNA omitted. Seen in this sample are tens of thousands of distinct CDR3 sequences; the ten most common clones hold 7.4%. These data are taken from a study of monozygotic twins with inflammatory bowel disease. This CDR3 is built from 12 residues. Whole-study findings and limits: Differing immunosuppressive treatments may have added variability to patient repertoires. Among IBD patients, TCRbeta diversity (inverse Simpson) was lower than in healthy co-twins.

The chain uses TRBV12-3 or TRBV12-4 and TRBJ1-5. The sample taken for sequencing was blood. The sequence came from a human donor with ulcerative colitis or Crohn's disease, or a healthy co-twin of an affected twin (not recorded which). The CDR3 here is CAGSLAAQPQHF.